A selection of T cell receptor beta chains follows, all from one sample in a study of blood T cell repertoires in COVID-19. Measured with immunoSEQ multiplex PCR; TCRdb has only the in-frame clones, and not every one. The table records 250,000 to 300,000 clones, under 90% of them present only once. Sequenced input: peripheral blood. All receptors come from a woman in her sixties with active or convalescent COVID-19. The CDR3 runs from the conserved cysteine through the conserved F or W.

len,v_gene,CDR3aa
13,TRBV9,CASSVDTNHEQFF
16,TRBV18,CASSQDQGSGNSPLHF
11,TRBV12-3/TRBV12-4,CASSNGIREDF
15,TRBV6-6,CASSSPSLGGQPQHF
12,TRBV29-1,CSVWGQGVGYTF
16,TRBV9,CASGRLAGASTDTQYF
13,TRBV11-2,CASSPDRGSPLHF
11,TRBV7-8,CASSSVYEQYF
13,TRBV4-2,CASSQVSFTEAFF
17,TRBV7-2,CASSYPGLLGEADTQYF
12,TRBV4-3,CASSQDQEPLHF
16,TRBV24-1,CATSDLRLPNSETQYF
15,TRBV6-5,CASSPTVGPNYGYTF
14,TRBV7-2,CASTLSRHGYEQYF
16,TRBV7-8,CASSPQGAANTGELFF
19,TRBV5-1,CASSLSRLAGGHYGETQYF
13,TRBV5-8,CASSSGQDYGYTF
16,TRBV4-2,CASSQVPTSGVHEQYF
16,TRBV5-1,CASSPYDRTPNYGYTF
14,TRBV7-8,CASSLDQVPYGYTF
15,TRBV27,CASSLRQGLQYGYTF
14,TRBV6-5,CASREYRGVSIQYF
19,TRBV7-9,CASSFRARGFREMNTEAFF
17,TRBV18,CASSPPPTGGSYNEQFF
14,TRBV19,CASSMRVETGELFF
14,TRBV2,CASSYGQEGYEQYF
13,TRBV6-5,CASSYYTGKPLHF